The following is a TCR beta chain sequence with its context. This clone was seen a few times. Its cognate antigen has yet to be identified. No base quality values were provided; no much bigger clone lies one nucleotide off. These data originate in a study of CD4 T cells in relation to SARS-CoV-2 and coronaviruses (dated by TCRdb to 2020 to 2022). For context, the study as a whole: Patient-derived lymphoblastoid cell lines were used to map the HLA restriction of shared crossreactive spike epitopes. Memory CD4+ T cell crossreactivity between SARS-CoV-2 and common cold coronavirus spike proteins was assessed at the TCR clonotype level in the study. The Adaptive Biotechnologies TCR-sequencing kit was used for samples from a few pre-COVID donors and for the naive versus memory experiments, whereas the other data were Illumina-based. A different TCR-beta assay, based on Illumina, was used to sequence expansion assays from other donors in the study.

CD4+ T cells from unexposed donors were collected before the COVID-19 pandemic (2011-2018). Naive and memory CD4+ T cells were separated from cryopreserved PBMCs by CD4 enrichment followed by EasySep naive CD4+ T cell enrichment. Leukapheresis product for the unexposed donors was bought commercially. Ficoll-Paque PLUS gradient centrifugation was used to isolate PBMCs from leukapheresis product or whole blood. PBMCs were either used fresh in the expansion assay or cryopreserved at -140 degrees C. The QIAamp Micro DNA Kit was used to extract genomic DNA from the CD4+ T cells. Taken from the germline V gene, the CDR1 and CDR2 loops are SGHDN and FVKESK. Including the terminal cysteine and phenylalanine, the CDR3 comprises 18 residues. Only the CDR3 portion is preserved as DNA: 54 bases, with reading frame beginning at the first base. At the junction V is shortened by 1 base and J by 3 bases, with 19 bases in between.

Study-wide findings and limitations: Because no donor provided both pre-pandemic and post-infection samples, tracing the source of pre-existing responses was limited. Sequencing of naive versus memory cells indicated that the assay detects memory recall responses, not primary responses primed during culture. Small numbers of patients and of tested TCRs limited the study. In 65% to 70% of donors, memory CD4+ clonotypes turned up that crossrecognized SARS-CoV-2 and at least one common cold coronavirus spike. Significantly weaker SARS-CoV-2-driven expansion was shown by crossreactive clones than by monoreactive clones, consistent with antigenic imprinting. Crossreactivity analysis centred on spike protein, so crossreactivity against other viral proteins was not assessed.

DNA from uncultured naive and memory CD4+ T cells underwent immunoSEQ TCR-beta sequencing at deep resolution. For the original study's pipeline: During preprocessing, nonproductive sequences were removed, along with CDR3s that did not begin with C, did not end with F or W, or were shorter than 7 amino acids. Cultured and uncultured naive and memory CD4+ repertoires were searched for previously identified spike- and CEF-reactive CDR3s. CDR3 homology was measured as pairwise Levenshtein distance, computed with the stringdist R package after trimming three terminal residues from each end. The table comes from immuneACCESS by way of TCRdb, which keeps in-frame sequences with V and J called. Part of the clones is missing from these tables; in studies checked, under half for an unresolved V gene and the rest for unknown reasons. The DNA was the basis for D and trimming; V, J and clone size are from that table. This sample lists under 65,000 clones; roughly 90% were detected once. The biggest ten clones account for 1.4% of the sample.

The sample consisted of memory CD4+ T cells from PBMCs. The cell subset or site tag for this specimen amounts to: memory (non-naive) CD4+ T cells. The sequence came from a human donor in good health. Rearrangement joined TRBV14 to TRBJ2-1; the D gene is unclear. The CDR3 reads CASSQVGSETYDYNEQFF. The nucleotide sequence reads as follows: TGTGCCAGCAGCCAAGTAGGAAGCGAGACCTATGACTACAATGAGCAGTTCTTC. Where the CDR3 stops, the reference TRBV14 and TRBJ2-1 genes take over; the full variable domain is EAGVTQFPSHSVIEKGQTVTLRCDPISGHDNLYWYRRVMGKEIKFLLHFVKESKQDESGMPNNRFLAERTGGTYSTLKVQPAELEDSGVYFCASSQVGSETYDYNEQFFGPGTRLTVL.